One sample yielded the 6 T cell receptor beta chains listed below, sequenced in a study of a mutant IDH1 vaccine in newly diagnosed glioma. The repertoire was sequenced with immunoSEQ multiplex PCR; TCRdb's copy has only in-frame clones and lacks some. The table records about 54,000 clones, approximately 80% of them present only once. The sample's time point: week 23, last vaccination. Doses consisted of 300 ug of mutant IDH1 20-mer peptide each, paired with topical imiquimod. Antigen specificity for these receptors is unknown. The material sequenced was PBMCs, taken from a glioma patient whose treatment included an IDH1 peptide vaccine. These receptor sequences come from a man between 40 and 49 years old with glioma.

The chain joins TRBV14 to TRBJ2-7, with D possibly being TRBD2 (6 bases). The CDR3 is 18 amino acids. From germline, CDR1 is SGHDN and CDR2 FVKESK. V lost 0 bases and J lost 5, with 23 bases in between. CDR3 sequence: CASSQDLGGGALVDEQYF. CDR3 bases: TGTGCCAGCAGCCAAGATCTTGGGGGAGGCGCGCTGGTCGACGAGCAGTACTTC.

This chain uses TRBV6-5 with TRBJ1-4; the D is unclear. There are 14 residues in the CDR3. The V end lost 8 bases, the J end lost 0 bases, and 10 bases lay between the germline ends. Per germline, CDR1 MNHEY and CDR2 SVGAGI. This CDR3 is CASGAFATNEKLFF. CDR3 DNA sequence: TGTGCCAGCGGCGCTTTTGCAACTAATGAAAAACTGTTTTTT.

V and J are TRBV11-3 and TRBJ2-7; D is ambiguous. V was shortened by 1 base and J by 3 bases, with 10 bases between the two germline ends. Germline V gene sequence: CDR1 SGHNT, CDR2 YENEEA. This CDR3 is 14 amino acids long. As DNA, the CDR3 is TGTGCCAGCAGCTTAGGCCCAGGTCTCTACGAGCAGTACTTC. Protein product: CASSLGPGLYEQYF.

This clone has only one observation. The chain carries TRBV19 and TRBJ1-2, with 9 nucleotides matching TRBD1. The CDR3 totals 13 residues. V gave up 4 bases and J gave up 8 bases; unmatched junction bases: 5. Germline CDR1 is LNHDA and CDR2 is SQIVND (reference sequence). The CDR3 protein is CASSRTGDWGYTF. Here the CDR3 DNA reads TGTGCCAGTAGTAGGACAGGGGACTGGGGCTACACCTTC.

The chain links TRBV7-2 to TRBJ2-7; 9 bases match TRBD2. Germline trimming cut 1 base from V and 3 bases from J; bases unmatched to any gene: 4. Germline assignment: CDR1 SGHTA and CDR2 FQGNSA. This CDR3 is built from 15 residues. The CDR3 sequence is CASSLGGGVIYEQYF. CDR3 DNA sequence: TGTGCCAGCAGCTTAGGCGGGGGGGTAATCTACGAGCAGTACTTC.

The chain combines TRBV5-6 with TRBJ1-2, with 7 bases lining up with TRBD1. CDR3 size: 16 residues. Germline values: CDR1 SGHDT, CDR2 YYEEEE. Trimming at V came to 4 bases and at J to 6 bases, leaving 15 bases not matched to a gene. CDR3 nucleotides: TGTGCCAGCAGCCCCGCTCCCGGGAGGGGGCTAGATGGCTACACCTTC. Residues: CASSPAPGRGLDGYTF. Full variable domain (rest looked up from reference TRBV5-6 and TRBJ1-2): DAGVTQSPTHLIKTRGQQVTLRCSPKSGHDTVSWYQQALGQGPQFIFQYYEEEERQRGNFPDRFSGHQFPNYSSELNVNALLLGDSALYLCASSPAPGRGLDGYTFGSGTRLTVV.